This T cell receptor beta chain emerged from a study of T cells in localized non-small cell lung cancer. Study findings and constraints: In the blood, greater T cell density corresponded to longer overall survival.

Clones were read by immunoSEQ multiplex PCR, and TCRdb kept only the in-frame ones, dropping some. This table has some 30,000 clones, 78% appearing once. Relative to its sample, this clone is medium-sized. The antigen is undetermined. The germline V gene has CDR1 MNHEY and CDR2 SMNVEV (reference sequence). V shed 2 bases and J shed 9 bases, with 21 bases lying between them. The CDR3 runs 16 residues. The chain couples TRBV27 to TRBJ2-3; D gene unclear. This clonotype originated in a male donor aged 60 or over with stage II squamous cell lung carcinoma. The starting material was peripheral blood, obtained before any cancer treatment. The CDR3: CASSLTHSTLTGTQYF. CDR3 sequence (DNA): TGTGCCAGCAGTTTAACCCACTCCACCCTCACTGGAACGCAGTATTTT.